A selection of T cell receptor beta chains follows, all from one sample in a study of radiotherapy plus CTLA-4 blockade in lung cancer. The method was immunoSEQ multiplex PCR; TCRdb's version includes in-frame clones alone and lacks a portion of them. Of some 110,000 clones in the sample, more than 65% were seen once. The sequencing here drew on peripheral blood, taken from a patient treated with radiotherapy plus ipilimumab. The receptors originated from a human donor with non-small cell lung cancer who had a partial response to radiotherapy plus ipilimumab. Each CDR3 is given with its conserved first and last residue. Each record gives: clone size, D gene, J gene, V gene, CDR3 DNA, CDR3 protein. The D gene is left open where the match is weak. Clone size appears in some rows only: once, few, many, or a class for an expanded clone.

>-|-|TRBJ1-5|TRBV5-5
TGTGCCAGCAGCTTCCCTGGCGGGGTGGGCAATCAGCCCCAGCATTTT
CASSFPGGVGNQPQHF
>-|TRBD2|TRBJ2-5|TRBV7-9
TGTGCCAGCAGCTTGGGACTAGCGGGAGCAGAGACCCAGTACTTC
CASSLGLAGAETQYF
>-|-|TRBJ1-4|TRBV7-6
TGTGCCAGCAGCTTAGCCAGCAGGGGAAGAACTAATGAAAAACTGTTTTTT
CASSLASRGRTNEKLFF
>once|-|TRBJ1-5|TRBV19
TGTGCCAGTGGGGGGACCAGCAATCAGCCCCAGCATTTT
CASGGTSNQPQHF
>-|-|TRBJ2-2|TRBV28
TGTGCCAGCAGTCTCAGGGAAAACACCGGGGAGCTGTTTTTT
CASSLRENTGELFF
>-|-|TRBJ1-4|TRBV6-1
TGTGCCAGCAGGGTGTTGAGTGAAAAACTGTTTTTT
CASRVLSEKLFF
>few|TRBD1|TRBJ1-2|TRBV28
TGTGCCAGCAGTACCCCGGGACAGCCCTATGGCTACACCTTC
CASSTPGQPYGYTF
>few|TRBD1|TRBJ1-1|TRBV7-9
TGTGCCAGCAGCTTCGCGATAGGCGCAGGGGGTAACACTGAAGCTTTCTTT
CASSFAIGAGGNTEAFF
>-|-|TRBJ2-3|TRBV7-9
TGTGCCAGCAGCTTAGCTAGCGGACTCAGCACAGATACGCAGTATTTT
CASSLASGLSTDTQYF
>-|-|TRBJ1-5|TRBV2
TGTGCCAGCAGTGATCAGGGTAGCAATCAGCCCCAGCATTTT
CASSDQGSNQPQHF
>-|-|TRBJ2-3|TRBV5-5
TGTGCCAGCAGCCTACGGGTTGCAAGGGAGGATACGCAGTATTTT
CASSLRVAREDTQYF
>-|-|TRBJ2-3|TRBV9
TGTGCCAGCAGCGTAGGATGGCAGGGTGCAGATACGCAGTATTTT
CASSVGWQGADTQYF
>-|TRBD1|TRBJ1-1|TRBV27
TGTGCCGCAAAAGGGATCTCGACAGGGATGAACACTGAAGCTTTCTTT
CAAKGISTGMNTEAFF
>-|-|TRBJ2-3|TRBV6-1
TGTGCCAGCACCGAGAGGGGCACAGATACGCAGTATTTT
CASTERGTDTQYF
>-|-|TRBJ2-5|TRBV5-4
TGTGCCAGCAGCCCGCGGCAAGAGACCCAGTACTTC
CASSPRQETQYF
>-|TRBD2|TRBJ2-7|TRBV27
TGTGCCAGCAGTGGCGGGACTAGTGCCTACGAGCAGTACTTC
CASSGGTSAYEQYF
>-|-|TRBJ2-5|TRBV28
TGTGCCAGCAGTTTAAACACCGGGGCAGGGGAAGAGACCCAGTACTTC
CASSLNTGAGEETQYF
>-|-|TRBJ1-1|TRBV2
TGTGCCAGCAGTGCCCCGACACCCCAGGTGGAAGCTTTCTTT
CASSAPTPQVEAFF
>-|-|TRBJ2-5|TRBV6-5
TGTGCCAGCAGTTACCAGACAGGCTTTCAAGAGACCCAGTACTTC
CASSYQTGFQETQYF
>-|-|TRBJ1-2|TRBV12-5
TGTGCTAGTGGTTTGGGCGACGGGTGGAAAGGCTACACCTTC
CASGLGDGWKGYTF
>-|-|TRBJ2-2|TRBV27
TGTGCCAGCAGTTTATCAGGAGCCCTTAACACCGGGGAGCTGTTTTTT
CASSLSGALNTGELFF
>-|-|TRBJ1-1|TRBV5-6
TGTGCCAGCAATCTGGGACAAACCTCCCTGGGCACTGAAGCTTTCTTT
CASNLGQTSLGTEAFF
>-|-|TRBJ2-4|TRBV5-4
TGTGCCAGCAGCTTACCGGGGACCAAAAACATTCAGTACTTC
CASSLPGTKNIQYF
>-|TRBD1|TRBJ1-5|TRBV6-5
TGTGCCAGCACCAAAGTTCAGGGGGATCAGCCCCAGCATTTT
CASTKVQGDQPQHF
>-|TRBD2|TRBJ2-5|TRBV19
TGTGCCAGTAGTAGACTAGCGGGAGGGCCTGGGGAGACCCAGTACTTC
CASSRLAGGPGETQYF
>once|-|TRBJ2-1|TRBV14
TGTGCCAGCAGCCAAGTGGGGCCCGGTCGGTTCTTC
CASSQVGPGRFF
>-|-|TRBJ1-1|TRBV25-1
TGTGCCAGCAGTGGATCCAGGGCCCTGAACACTGAAGCTTTCTTT
CASSGSRALNTEAFF
>few|-|TRBJ2-5|TRBV5-1
TGCGCCAGCAAGCAAGGAGGGGCCGCCGAGACCCAGTACTTC
CASKQGGAAETQYF